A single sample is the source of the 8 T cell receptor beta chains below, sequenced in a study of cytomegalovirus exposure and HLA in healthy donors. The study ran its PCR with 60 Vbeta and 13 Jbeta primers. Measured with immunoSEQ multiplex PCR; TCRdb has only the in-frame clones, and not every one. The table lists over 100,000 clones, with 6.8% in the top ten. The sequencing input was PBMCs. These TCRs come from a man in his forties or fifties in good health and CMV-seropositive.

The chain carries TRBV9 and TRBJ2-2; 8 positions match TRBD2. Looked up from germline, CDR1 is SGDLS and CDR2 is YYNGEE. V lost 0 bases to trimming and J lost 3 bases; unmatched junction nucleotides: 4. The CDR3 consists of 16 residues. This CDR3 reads CASSVEQAGDTGELFF. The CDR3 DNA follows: TGTGCCAGCAGCGTAGAGCAAGCGGGAGACACCGGGGAGCTGTTTTTT.

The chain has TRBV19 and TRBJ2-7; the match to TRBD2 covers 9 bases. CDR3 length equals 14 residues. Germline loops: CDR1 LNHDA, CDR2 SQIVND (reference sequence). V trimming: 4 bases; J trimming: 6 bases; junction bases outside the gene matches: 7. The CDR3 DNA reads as TGTGCCAGTAGTACTAGCGGGACTATATCCGAGCAGTACTTC. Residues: CASSTSGTISEQYF.

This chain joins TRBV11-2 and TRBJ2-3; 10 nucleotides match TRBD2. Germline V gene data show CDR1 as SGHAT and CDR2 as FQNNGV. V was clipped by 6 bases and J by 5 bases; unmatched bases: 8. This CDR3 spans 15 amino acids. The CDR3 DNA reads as TGTGCCAGCAGACCCAGAGCGGGAGGGTTAGATACGCAGTATTTT. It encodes CASRPRAGGLDTQYF.

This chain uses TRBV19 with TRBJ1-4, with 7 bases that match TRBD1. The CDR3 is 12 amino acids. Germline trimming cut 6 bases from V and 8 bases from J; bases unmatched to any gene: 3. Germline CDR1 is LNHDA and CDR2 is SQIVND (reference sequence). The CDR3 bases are TGTGCCAGTAGCAGGGGGGCAGAAAAACTGTTTTTT. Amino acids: CASSRGAEKLFF.

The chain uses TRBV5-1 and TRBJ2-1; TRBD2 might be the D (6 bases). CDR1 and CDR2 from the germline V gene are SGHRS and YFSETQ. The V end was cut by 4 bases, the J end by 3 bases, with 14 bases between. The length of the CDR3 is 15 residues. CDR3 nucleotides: TGCGCCAGCAGCCGGCTCACTAGCCTCTACAATGAGCAGTTCTTC. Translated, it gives CASSRLTSLYNEQFF.

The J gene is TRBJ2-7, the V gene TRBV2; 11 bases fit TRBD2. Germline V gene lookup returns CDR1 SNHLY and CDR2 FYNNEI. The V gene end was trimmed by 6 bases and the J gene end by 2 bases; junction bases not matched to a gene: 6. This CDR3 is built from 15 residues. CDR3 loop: CASSNRLAGPYEQYF. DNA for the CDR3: TGTGCCAGCAGCAATCGACTAGCGGGGCCCTACGAGCAGTACTTC.

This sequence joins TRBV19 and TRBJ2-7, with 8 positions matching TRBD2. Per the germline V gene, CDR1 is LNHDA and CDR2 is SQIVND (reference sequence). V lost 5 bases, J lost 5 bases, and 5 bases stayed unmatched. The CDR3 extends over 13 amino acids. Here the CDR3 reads CASSLSGSHEQYF. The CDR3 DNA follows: TGTGCCAGTAGTCTAAGCGGGAGCCACGAGCAGTACTTC.

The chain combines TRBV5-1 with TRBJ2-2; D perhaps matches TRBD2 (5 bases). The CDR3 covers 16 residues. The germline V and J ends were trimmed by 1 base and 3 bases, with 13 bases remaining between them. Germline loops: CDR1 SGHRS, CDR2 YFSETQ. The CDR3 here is CASSLTGVIDTGELFF. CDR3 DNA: TGCGCCAGCAGCTTGACCGGGGTTATTGACACCGGGGAGCTGTTTTTT.